Below, 26 T cell receptor beta chains from the same sample are listed, as sequenced in a study of cytomegalovirus exposure and HLA in healthy donors. PCR involved 60 Vbeta and 13 Jbeta primers. Some clones are missing from TCRdb's copy, which holds only in-frame ones; the method was immunoSEQ multiplex PCR. The table shows about 140,000 clones, with roughly four fifths occurring only once. Material: PBMCs. The receptor source for this set is a middle-aged woman in good health and CMV-seronegative.

With respect to this clone: Distinct nucleotide sequences in the sample also encode this CDR3. The chain joins TRBV7-9 to TRBJ2-2, with 11 nucleotides matching TRBD1. The CDR3 is made up of 15 amino acids. V was pared by 4 bases and J by 5 bases, with 3 bases of the junction left unmatched. Germline CDR1 is SEHNR and CDR2 is FQNEAQ (reference sequence). The CDR3 DNA follows: TGTGCCAGCAGCTCGGACAGGGGGCCAACCGGGGAGCTGTTTTTT. Its protein is CASSSDRGPTGELFF.

This clone showed up just a few times. The CDR3 protein is CASSAGVNTEAFF. The CDR3 DNA reads as TGCGCCAGCAGCGCGGGGGTGAACACTGAAGCTTTCTTT. The V and J genes are TRBV5-1 and TRBJ1-1, with D maybe TRBD1 (5 bases). The CDR3 runs 13 residues. The germline V gene encodes CDR1 SGHRS and CDR2 YFSETQ. V lost 4 bases, J lost 0 bases, and 7 bases lay in between. Full variable domain (missing parts from reference TRBV5-1 and TRBJ1-1): KAGVTQTPRYLIKTRGQQVTLSCSPISGHRSVSWYQQTPGQGLQFLFEYFSETQRNKGNFPGRFSGRQFSNSRSEMNVSTLELGDSALYLCASSAGVNTEAFFGQGTRLTVV.

The gene calls are TRBV19 and TRBJ1-1; 8 positions match TRBD1. V shed 6 bases, J shed 0 bases, and the junction held 9 bases outside the gene matches. Germline V gene data show CDR1 as LNHDA and CDR2 as SQIVND (reference sequence). The CDR3 spans 16 residues. The CDR3, as DNA: TGTGCCAGTAGGGGACTTGGACAGGGCATGAACACTGAAGCTTTCTTT. It is translated as CASRGLGQGMNTEAFF.

The chain couples TRBV5-6 to TRBJ2-5; 7 bases are a match to TRBD1. The J call may be faulty, since TRBJ2-7 better matches the DNA end. Germline CDR1 SGHDT, CDR2 YYEEEE. The CDR3 sequence is 17 residues long. CDR3 loop: CASSQTRTGESSYEQYF. The CDR3 coding sequence is TGTGCCAGCAGCCAGACGCGGACAGGTGAGAGCTCCTACGAGCAGTACTTC.

The chain uses TRBV19 and TRBJ2-2, with 8 bases that match TRBD1. The CDR3 extends over 15 amino acids. Germline loops: CDR1 LNHDA, CDR2 SQIVND (reference sequence). J gave up 6 bases and V 5 bases, and 8 bases lay outside the gene matches. CDR3 nucleotides: TGTGCCAGTAGTTGGGGCACAGGGGGAGCCGGGGAGCTGTTTTTT. As protein: CASSWGTGGAGELFF.

The chain joins TRBV4-3 to TRBJ1-1, with D possibly matching TRBD1 (5 bases). Trimming stripped 5 bases from V and 0 bases from J, with 13 bases between. Germline V gene data show CDR1 as LGHNA and CDR2 as YSLEER. This CDR3 contains 15 residues. CDR3 nucleotides: TGCGCCAGCAGCGCTCGCACGGGGGTGAACACTGAAGCTTTCTTT. It specifies CASSARTGVNTEAFF.

The chain employs TRBV6-5 and TRBJ1-3, with TRBD1 identical over 11 bases. The CDR3 extends over 14 amino acids. CDR1 is MNHEY and CDR2 is SVGAGI in the germline V gene. V shed 6 bases, J shed 8 bases, and the junction held 6 bases outside the gene matches. CDR3 protein: CASSRGQGEYTIYF. The CDR3 nucleotides read TGTGCCAGCAGCCGGGGACAGGGGGAATACACCATATATTTT.

The genes are TRBV5-4 and TRBJ2-3, with 13 bases that match TRBD2. Germline V gene data show CDR1 as SGHNT and CDR2 as YYREEE (reference sequence). Trimming at V came to 4 bases and at J to 6 bases, leaving 8 bases not matched to a gene. This CDR3 has 16 residues. DNA for the CDR3: TGTGCCAGCAGCGGTGGACTAGCGGGGGCTTGGGATACGCAGTATTTT. It specifies CASSGGLAGAWDTQYF.

The chain joins TRBV5-8 to TRBJ2-7; weak D call: TRBD2 (5 bases). CDR1 and CDR2 (germline): SGHTS, YDEGEE. CDR3 size: 13 residues. V dropped 2 bases and J dropped 7 bases, with 13 bases sitting between them. CDR3 loop: CASSLGLSREQYF. The CDR3 nucleotides are TGTGCCAGCAGCTTAGGACTGTCTAGGGAGCAGTACTTC. Variable domain in full (rest from reference TRBV5-8 and TRBJ2-7): EAGVTQSPTHLIKTRGQQATLRCSPISGHTSVYWYQQALGLGLQFLLWYDEGEERNRGNFPPRFSGRQFPNYSSELNVNALELEDSALYLCASSLGLSREQYFGPGTRLTVT.

CDR3 residues: CASSLYSRETQYF. Here the CDR3 DNA reads TGTGCCAGCAGCTTATATAGCAGAGAGACCCAGTACTTC. The chain has TRBV7-9 and TRBJ2-5; no firm D call. Trimming pared 2 bases from V and 4 bases from J, leaving 8 bases between. The germline V gene encodes CDR1 SEHNR and CDR2 FQNEAQ (reference sequence). This CDR3 is 13 amino acids long.

V gene TRBV28 combines with J gene TRBJ1-6, with D maybe TRBD1 (6 bases). Deletions cut 4 bases from V and 0 bases from J, with 10 bases between. Germline CDR1 MDHEN, CDR2 SYDVKM. This CDR3 is built from 16 residues. For the CDR3, the DNA is TGTGCCAGCAGTTACAGGGTTTTCTCCTATAATTCACCCCTCCACTTT. Protein sequence: CASSYRVFSYNSPLHF.

The chain combines TRBV4-2 with TRBJ1-3; D call uncertain. The CDR3 length is 14 residues. Germline CDR1 is LGHNA and CDR2 is YNFKEQ. V was pared by 0 bases and J by 13 bases, with 16 bases between. The CDR3 loop reads CASSQDWIDSTIYF. The CDR3 DNA follows: TGTGCCAGCAGCCAAGATTGGATCGACTCCACGATATATTTT.

This chain uses TRBV7-3 with TRBJ2-3; D not resolved. V lost 1 base and J lost 11, with 10 bases in between. Per the germline V gene, CDR1 is SGHTA and CDR2 is FQGTGA. This CDR3 contains 12 residues. CDR3 in DNA: TGTGCCAGCAGCTTAAGTGGGTCGGGGCAGTATTTT. Translation gives CASSLSGSGQYF.

The chain recombines TRBV12-5 with TRBJ2-3; 9 nucleotides match TRBD1. The CDR3 extends over 16 amino acids. Losses at the gene ends were 1 base for V and 3 bases for J; bases not matched to a gene: 5. Germline V CDR1 and CDR2: LGHNT, FRNRAP. CDR3 in amino acids: CASGLGGQGMTDTQYF. CDR3 sequence (DNA): TGTGCTAGTGGTTTGGGGGGACAGGGTATGACAGATACGCAGTATTTT.

The CDR3 DNA sequence: TGTGCCAGCAGCATAGACCCGGGACAGGCTAACTATGGCTACACCTTC. Translation: CASSIDPGQANYGYTF. The chain employs TRBV21-1 and TRBJ1-2; the D call of TRBD1 is as the table states it, not checked on the DNA. TRBV21-1 is recorded as a pseudogene. CDR3 size: 16 residues.

The rearrangement uses TRBV6-1 and TRBJ2-6, with 9 bases matching TRBD1. Per the germline V gene, CDR1 is MNHNS and CDR2 is SASEGT. Germline trimming cut 10 bases from V and 4 bases from J; bases unmatched to any gene: 8. The CDR3 runs 15 residues. For the CDR3, the DNA is TGTGCCACATACTCCGGGACAGGGGGGGCCAACGTCCTGACTTTC. As protein: CATYSGTGGANVLTF.

The chain combines TRBV28 with TRBJ1-2; D uncertain. This CDR3 is 12 amino acids long. The ends were cut back, 6 bases at V and 3 bases at J, with 8 bases in the middle. Germline V gene sequence: CDR1 MDHEN, CDR2 SYDVKM. The CDR3 loop reads CASSPPDYGYTF. CDR3 DNA sequence: TGTGCCAGCAGCCCCCCCGACTATGGCTACACCTTC.

The chain carries TRBV7-2 and TRBJ1-1, with TRBD1 as a possible D gene (5 bases). V was shortened by 2 bases and J by 2 bases, with 12 bases between the two germline ends. The CDR3 has 15 amino acids. CDR1 SGHTA and CDR2 FQGNSA come from the germline V gene. CDR3 sequence: CASSLRVTVNTEAFF. For the CDR3, the DNA is TGTGCCAGCAGCTTAAGGGTGACAGTAAACACTGAAGCTTTCTTT.

This clone has more than one count but fewer than ten. The gene calls are TRBV14 and TRBJ1-4; D is unclear. The CDR3 length is 13 residues. Germline assignment: CDR1 SGHDN and CDR2 FVKESK. V was trimmed by 8 bases and J by 10 bases, leaving 17 bases between them. The DNA for the CDR3 is TGTGCCAGCTCCCTATCGATAACTCCAAAACTGTTTTTT. Protein sequence: CASSLSITPKLFF.

This clone appeared a single time. The rearrangement links TRBV11-3 to TRBJ1-5; 7 bases map to TRBD1. The CDR3 length is 16 residues. Losses at the gene ends were 3 bases for V and 7 bases for J; bases not matched to a gene: 12. In germline, CDR1 is SGHNT, CDR2 YENEEA. CDR3 residues: CASSLTVDRCYQPQHF. CDR3 nucleotides: TGTGCCAGCAGCTTGACAGTGGACAGGTGCTACCAGCCCCAGCATTTT.

This rearrangement joins TRBV6-1 to TRBJ1-3; D not resolved. The germline CDR1 and CDR2 sequences are MNHNS and SASEGT. Trimming shortened V by 6 bases and J by 2 bases, and 11 bases separated the two germline ends. The CDR3 length is 14 residues. Written as DNA, the CDR3 is TGTGCCAGCAGCCCCTCCTTAGCTGGAAACACCATATATTTT. Protein: CASSPSLAGNTIYF.

V gene TRBV2 combines with J gene TRBJ1-6; 7 nucleotides align to TRBD1. J gave up 6 bases and V 6 bases, and 8 bases lay outside the gene matches. From germline, CDR1 is SNHLY and CDR2 FYNNEI. The CDR3 covers 15 residues. In DNA form, the CDR3 reads TGTGCCAGCAGGCCAGACAGGGCGAGTAATTCACCCCTCCACTTT. Amino acid sequence: CASRPDRASNSPLHF.

The rearrangement links TRBV29-1 to TRBJ2-3; D perhaps matches TRBD2 (5 bases). Germline values: CDR1 SQVTM, CDR2 ANQGSEA. The CDR3 has 13 residues. V lost 8 bases to trimming and J lost 4 bases, with 16 bases between them. The DNA of the CDR3 is TGCAGCCTTAGCGAGGGCAGCTCAGATACGCAGTATTTT. Translation: CSLSEGSSDTQYF.

V is TRBV13 and J is TRBJ2-2; D possibly corresponds to TRBD1 (5 bases). This CDR3 contains 17 residues. V was trimmed by 5 bases and J by 1 base, leaving 17 bases between them. Germline CDR1 PRHDT, CDR2 FYEKMQ (reference sequence). The CDR3 DNA is TGTGCCAGCAGCCCAGAGTGGGGCTTGGGGAACACCGGGGAGCTGTTTTTT. Encoded protein: CASSPEWGLGNTGELFF.

The V call is TRBV7-8, the J call TRBJ1-4; D is possibly TRBD1 (5 bases). Germline CDR1 and CDR2: SGHVS and FQNEAQ. This CDR3 is 14 amino acids long. V lost 3 bases to trimming and J lost 2 bases, with 7 bases between them. For the CDR3, the DNA is TGTGCCAGCAGCTTGGGGGGGACTAATGAAAAACTGTTTTTT. It specifies CASSLGGTNEKLFF.

V is TRBV19 and J is TRBJ1-1, with D possibly matching TRBD1 (5 bases). Germline assignment: CDR1 LNHDA and CDR2 SQIVND (reference sequence). CDR3 length equals 14 residues. The germline V and J ends were trimmed by 6 bases and 0 bases, with 11 bases remaining between them. CDR3 loop: CASRTGAMNTEAFF. The CDR3 region has the DNA TGTGCCAGTAGAACAGGAGCAATGAACACTGAAGCTTTCTTT.